Included here is one T cell receptor beta chain sequence, with context. Its specificity is unknown. V lost 7 bases to trimming and J lost 3 bases; unmatched junction nucleotides: 13. From germline, CDR1 is SEHNR and CDR2 FQNEAQ (reference sequence). The CDR3 extends over 16 amino acids. These data come from a study of T-cell memory formation after mild COVID-19. Study overall: Largely donor-specific sequence clusters came from two donors.

General observations from the study: CD4+ bias marked clones expanding day 15 to 37, unlike balanced contracting clones.

UMIs and sample barcodes were carried by the TCR alpha and TCR beta cDNA libraries that 5'RACE produced using constant-segment primers. TCRdb used MiXCR to reprocess the 5' RACE reads, holding one entry per CDR3 protein. The data hold about 190,000 distinct CDR3 sequences, with more than 25% observed a single time. This receptor was obtained from an adult woman who had mild COVID-19 (a few samples of this study predate the infection). Cell type and time point are not known. The sample taken for sequencing was PBMCs or a T cell subset sorted from them (not recorded which). This chain connects TRBV7-9 to TRBJ1-2; 8 bases map to TRBD1. The CDR3 loop is CASTERRQGRDYGYTF. The CDR3 region has the DNA TGTGCCAGCACAGAACGTCGACAGGGGCGGGACTATGGCTACACCTTC.